A single sample is the source of the 5 T cell receptor beta chains below, sequenced in a study of neurological immune-mediated disorders. TCRdb independently ran MiXCR on the 5' RACE reads; one entry per CDR3 protein. In the table there are roughly 38,000 distinct CDR3 sequences, roughly 2.5% of which are singletons. The sample was PBMCs. The receptors were gathered from a man aged 25 to 40 with multiple sclerosis.

This clonotype was seen at least ten times. CDR3 nucleotide sequence: TGTGCCAGCAGCCCACCGGAAAGGGTCTCGAAGCCCCAGCATTTT. Amino acid sequence: CASSPPERVSKPQHF. The rearrangement uses TRBV7-8 and TRBJ1-5; no reliable D call. This CDR3 is 15 amino acids long. Germline lookup yields CDR1 SGHVS and CDR2 FQNEAQ. Trimming removed 5 bases from V and 8 bases from J, with 19 bases in between.

This clonotype was seen ten or more times. The chain links TRBV6-5 to TRBJ2-1; 10 bases map to TRBD1. Germline V lookup: CDR1 MNHEY, CDR2 SVGAGI. This CDR3 is built from 16 residues. V dropped 8 bases and J dropped 5; count of bases not matched to a gene: 12. This chain's CDR3 is CASCFTSGQGNNEQFF. As DNA, the CDR3 is TGTGCCAGCTGCTTTACCTCGGGACAGGGGAACAATGAGCAGTTCTTC.

Only a few counts were recorded for this clonotype. V is TRBV12-3 or TRBV12-4 and J is TRBJ2-2, with a weak D call TRBD2 (5 bases). The CDR3 sequence is 13 residues long. V lost 5 bases, J lost 5 bases, and 9 bases lay in between. This CDR3 is CASSPRETGELFF. The DNA of the CDR3 is TGTGCCAGCAGTCCGAGGGAAACCGGGGAGCTGTTTTTT.

This clonotype was found many times. The chain combines TRBV14 with TRBJ1-1; 7 nucleotides align to TRBD1. CDR3 length: 13 residues. Germline CDR1 reads SGHDN; CDR2 reads FVKESK. J gave up 6 bases and V 3 bases, and 4 bases lay outside the gene matches. Written as DNA, the CDR3 is TGTGCCAGCAGCCAGACAGGGCTCGCTGAAGCTTTCTTT. Its translation: CASSQTGLAEAFF.

This clonotype was seen ten or more times. The chain is built from TRBV28 and TRBJ2-1, with 9 bases aligning to TRBD2. The V gene end was trimmed by 7 bases and the J gene end by 8 bases; junction bases not matched to a gene: 9. There are 14 residues in the CDR3. Germline values: CDR1 MDHEN, CDR2 SYDVKM. The CDR3 here is CASNPSGMEYEQFF. In DNA form, the CDR3 reads TGTGCCAGCAATCCTAGCGGGATGGAATATGAGCAGTTCTTC.